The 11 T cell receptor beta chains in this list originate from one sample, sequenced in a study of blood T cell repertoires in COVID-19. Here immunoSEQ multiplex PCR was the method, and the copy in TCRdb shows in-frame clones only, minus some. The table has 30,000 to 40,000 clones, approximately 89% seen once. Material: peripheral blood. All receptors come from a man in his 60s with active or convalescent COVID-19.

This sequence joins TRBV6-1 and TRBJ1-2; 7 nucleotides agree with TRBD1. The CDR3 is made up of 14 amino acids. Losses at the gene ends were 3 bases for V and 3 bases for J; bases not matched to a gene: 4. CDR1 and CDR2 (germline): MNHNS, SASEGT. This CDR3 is CASSDRTGDYGYTF. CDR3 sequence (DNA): TGTGCCAGCAGTGACCGGACAGGAGACTATGGCTACACCTTC.

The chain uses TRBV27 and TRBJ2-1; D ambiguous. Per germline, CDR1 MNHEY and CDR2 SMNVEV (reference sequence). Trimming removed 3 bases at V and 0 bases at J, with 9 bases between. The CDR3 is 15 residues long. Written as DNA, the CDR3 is TGTGCCAGCAGTTTGCGAGGAACCTCCTACAATGAGCAGTTCTTC. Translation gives CASSLRGTSYNEQFF.

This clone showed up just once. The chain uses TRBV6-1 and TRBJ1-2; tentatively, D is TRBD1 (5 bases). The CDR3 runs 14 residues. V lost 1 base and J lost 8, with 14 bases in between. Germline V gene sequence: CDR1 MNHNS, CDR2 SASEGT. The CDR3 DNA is TGTGCCAGCAGTGAAGTCTCGGATGCAGGGGGCTACACCTTC. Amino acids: CASSEVSDAGGYTF.

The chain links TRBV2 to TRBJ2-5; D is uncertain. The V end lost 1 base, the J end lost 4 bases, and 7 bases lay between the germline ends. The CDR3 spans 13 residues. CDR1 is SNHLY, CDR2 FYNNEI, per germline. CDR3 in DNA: TGTGCCAGCAGTGAAGAGAGAAGAGAGACCCAGTACTTC. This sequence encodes CASSEERRETQYF.

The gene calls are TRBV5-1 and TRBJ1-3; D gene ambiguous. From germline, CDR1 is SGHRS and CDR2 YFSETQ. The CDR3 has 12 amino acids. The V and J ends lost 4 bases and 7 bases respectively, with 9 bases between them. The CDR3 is CASSASGNTIYF. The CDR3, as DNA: TGCGCCAGCAGCGCTTCCGGGAACACCATATATTTT. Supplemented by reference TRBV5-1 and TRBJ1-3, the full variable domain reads KAGVTQTPRYLIKTRGQQVTLSCSPISGHRSVSWYQQTPGQGLQFLFEYFSETQRNKGNFPGRFSGRQFSNSRSEMNVSTLELGDSALYLCASSASGNTIYFGEGSWLTVV.

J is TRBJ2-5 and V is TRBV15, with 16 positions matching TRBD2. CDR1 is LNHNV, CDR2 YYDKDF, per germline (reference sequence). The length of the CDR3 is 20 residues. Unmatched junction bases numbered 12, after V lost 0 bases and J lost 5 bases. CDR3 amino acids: CATSRDLVGTSGGAGETQYF. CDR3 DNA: TGTGCCACCAGCAGAGATTTAGTAGGGACTAGCGGGGGGGCCGGGGAGACCCAGTACTTC.

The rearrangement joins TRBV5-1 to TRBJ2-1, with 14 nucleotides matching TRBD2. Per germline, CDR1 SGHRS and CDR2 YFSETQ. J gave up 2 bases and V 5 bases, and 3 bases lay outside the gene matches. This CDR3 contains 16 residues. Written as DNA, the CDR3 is TGCGCCAGCAGTCAGACTAGCGGGAGGGCCTACAATGAGCAGTTCTTC. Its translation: CASSQTSGRAYNEQFF.

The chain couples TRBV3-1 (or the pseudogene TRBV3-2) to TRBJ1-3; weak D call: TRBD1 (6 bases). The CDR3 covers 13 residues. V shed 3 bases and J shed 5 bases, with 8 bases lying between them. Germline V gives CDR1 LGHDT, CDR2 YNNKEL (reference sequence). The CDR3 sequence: CASSQGQRNTIYF. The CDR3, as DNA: TGTGCCAGCAGCCAGGGACAAAGAAACACCATATATTTT.

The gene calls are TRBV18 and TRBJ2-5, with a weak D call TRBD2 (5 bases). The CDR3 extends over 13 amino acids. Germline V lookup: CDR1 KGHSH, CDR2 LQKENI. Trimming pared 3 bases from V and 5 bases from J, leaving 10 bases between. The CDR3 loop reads CASSPNRGETQYF. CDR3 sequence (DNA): TGTGCCAGCTCACCCAATCGAGGGGAGACCCAGTACTTC.

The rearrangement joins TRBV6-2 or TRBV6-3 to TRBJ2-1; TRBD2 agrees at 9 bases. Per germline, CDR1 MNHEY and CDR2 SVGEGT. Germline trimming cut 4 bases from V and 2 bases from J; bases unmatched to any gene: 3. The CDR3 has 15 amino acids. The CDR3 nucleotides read TGTGCCAGCAGTTTGCTAGCGGGAACCTACAATGAGCAGTTCTTC. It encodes CASSLLAGTYNEQFF.

CDR3 sequence reads: CASSIGGSMNTEAFF. The CDR3 nucleotides read TGTGCCAGTAGTATAGGCGGGAGCATGAACACTGAAGCTTTCTTT. This rearrangement joins TRBV19 to TRBJ1-1; no clear D gene. Trimming cost V 1 base and J 0 bases, with 9 bases left between them. The CDR3 runs to 15 residues. CDR1 LNHDA and CDR2 SQIVND come from the germline V gene (reference sequence).